In this sample, the clone carrying this TCR beta chain turned up once. The data originate from a study of PD-L1 blockade in urothelial cancer. The overall study: In terms of prior chemotherapy, patients had received 0 to 3 regimens. Timepoints chosen for blood analysis were 3 weeks (second dose) and 6 weeks after treatment start.

Generated by immunoSEQ multiplex PCR, the TCRdb table keeps only in-frame clones and is missing some. In the table there are about 37,000 clones, over 65% of which are singletons. The source is a man aged 60 to 69 with urothelial cancer. The material was PBMCs, obtained around atezolizumab (anti-PD-L1) treatment.

The DNA of the CDR3 is TGTGCCAGCAGCTTGAACCCTAACTCCTACGAGCAGTACTTC. This translates into CASSLNPNSYEQYF. V gene TRBV5-5 combines with J gene TRBJ2-7; D is uncertain. Trimming took 1 base from V and 0 from J, leaving 8 bases between them. CDR1 and CDR2 from the germline V gene are SGHKS and YYEKEE (reference sequence). The CDR3 spans 14 residues.